This section outlines one TCR beta chain sequence together with its context. The antigen is not known. The TCR beta libraries used about 2 micrograms of genomic DNA that came from cryopreserved PBMCs. The data were taken from a study of cytotoxic CD8 clonotypes in ibrutinib-treated CLL. Looking at the study overall: Sequencing produced an average of around 260,000 productive templates and 85,000 to 100,000 productive rearrangements per sample. Study-wide results and caveats: Stable or contracted on treatment, public clonotypes were also uncommon.

Profiled with immunoSEQ multiplex PCR; TCRdb holds only in-frame clones, not every one. The data show 120,000 to 150,000 clones, less than 95% seen once. Germline V gene lookup returns CDR1 MDHEN and CDR2 SYDVKM. The CDR3 loop spans 11 amino acids. V gave up 4 bases and J gave up 16 bases; unmatched junction bases: 7. The rearrangement joins TRBV28 to TRBJ2-1; TRBD1 aligns across 7 bases. The sample consisted of PBMCs, taken after 12 months of ibrutinib treatment. This clonotype was sampled from a human donor with chronic lymphocytic leukemia. CDR3 sequence reads: CASSSRDSPFF. CDR3 in DNA: TGTGCCAGCAGTTCCCGGGACAGCCCCTTCTTC.